This T cell receptor (beta chain) is from a study of blood T cell repertoires in COVID-19. Study in general: Some COVID-19 samples were acute and others convalescent; all came from the United States, Italy and Spain.

Assignment of participants to cohorts was predicated upon participant-reported clinical history. Methods used by the authors: Nucleated cell number was recorded as an estimate derived from reference gene primer amplification. Libraries were prepared by immunoSEQ multiplex PCR; TCRdb keeps only in-frame clonotypes and omits some of them. V and J calls and clone size come straight from that table; D and trimming were deduced from the DNA. The top ten clones hold 0.95% to 1% of a sample with almost 400,000 clones, roughly 88% of them seen once. The receptor comes from a woman younger than 45 with acute COVID-19. The specimen sequenced was PBMCs or T cells enriched from blood (not recorded which).

DNA of the CDR3: TGTGCCAGCTCACTCCTAAGGGCAGGGGATAGCTCCTATAATTCACCCCTCCACTTT. It translates to CASSLLRAGDSSYNSPLHF. The chain couples TRBV18 to TRBJ1-6, with D maybe TRBD1 (6 bases). CDR1 and CDR2 (germline): KGHSH, LQKENI. Between the trimmed V and J ends, which lost 4 bases and 0 bases, there was a span of 19 bases. The CDR3 covers 19 residues.